This T cell receptor beta chain was profiled in a study of blood T cell repertoires in COVID-19. The CDR3 is 15 residues long. Germline loops: CDR1 ENHRY, CDR2 SYGVKD. The J segment lost 4 bases and the V segment lost 8 bases, leaving 7 bases of the junction unmatched. This clone was detected only a few times. Libraries were prepared by immunoSEQ multiplex PCR; TCRdb keeps only in-frame clonotypes and omits some of them. The sample contains 50,000 to 70,000 clones, roughly 83% of which appear only once. Sequenced sample: peripheral blood. The chain has TRBV10-3 and TRBJ2-7, with 14 bases fitting TRBD2. The TCR was taken from a man aged 65 to 85 with active COVID-19. CDR3: CAIAGTSGREYEQYF. The CDR3 bases are TGTGCCATCGCGGGGACTAGCGGGAGAGAGTACGAGCAGTACTTC.